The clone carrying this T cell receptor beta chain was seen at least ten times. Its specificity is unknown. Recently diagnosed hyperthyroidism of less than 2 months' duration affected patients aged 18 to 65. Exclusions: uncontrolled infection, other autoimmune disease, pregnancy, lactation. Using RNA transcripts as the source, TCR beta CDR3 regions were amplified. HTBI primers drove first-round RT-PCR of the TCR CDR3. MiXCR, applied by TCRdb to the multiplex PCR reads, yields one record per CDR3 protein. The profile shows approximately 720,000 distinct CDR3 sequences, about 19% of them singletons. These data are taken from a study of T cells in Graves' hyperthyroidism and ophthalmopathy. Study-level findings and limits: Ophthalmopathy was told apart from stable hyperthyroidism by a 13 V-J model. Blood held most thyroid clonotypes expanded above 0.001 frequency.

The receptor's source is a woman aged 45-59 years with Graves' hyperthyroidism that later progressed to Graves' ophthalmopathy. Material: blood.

The CDR3 DNA sequence: TGTGCCAGCAGCTTAGTAGCGCAGGGGGCGGCCACTGAAGCTTTCTTT. Its translation is CASSLVAQGAATEAFF. The chain employs TRBV13 and TRBJ1-1, with TRBD1 matching over 8 bases. Germline V gives CDR1 PRHDT, CDR2 FYEKMQ (reference sequence). The V and J ends lost 1 base and 4 bases, in that order; junction bases with no gene match: 8. The CDR3 is 16 amino acids.